The source of this T cell receptor (beta chain) is a study of identical twins. TCRdb processed the 5' RACE reads anew with MiXCR; each CDR3 protein has one entry. The sample yields around 670,000 distinct CDR3 sequences, around 6.1% seen once. The CDR3 is made up of 13 amino acids. Trimming stripped 4 bases from V and 4 bases from J, with 9 bases between. Per germline, CDR1 SGHRS and CDR2 YFSETQ. Sequencing was carried out using naive T cells sorted from blood. The V gene is TRBV5-1, the J gene TRBJ1-5; D possibly corresponds to TRBD1 (5 bases). This receptor was identified in a man between 18 and 35 years old in good health. CDR3 residues: CASSTGTNQPQHF. In DNA form, the CDR3 reads TGCGCCAGCAGCACCGGGACTAATCAGCCCCAGCATTTT.